Presented here are 27 T cell receptor beta chains from one specimen sequenced in a study of cytomegalovirus exposure and HLA in healthy donors. Researchers ran the PCR with 60 Vbeta and 13 Jbeta primers. Repertoires were generated with immunoSEQ multiplex PCR, while TCRdb's copy carries only in-frame clones and drops some. Of approximately 160,000 clones listed, about 85% were seen once; the top ten hold roughly 4.7%. The sample taken for sequencing was PBMCs. These receptors were obtained from a woman between 45 and 60 years old in good health and CMV-seropositive.

This clone turned up a few times. The rearrangement links TRBV7-2 to TRBJ2-3; D is possibly TRBD1 (6 bases). Per germline, CDR1 SGHTA and CDR2 FQGNSA. V dropped 5 bases and J dropped 7 bases, with 13 bases sitting between them. This CDR3 has 13 residues. CDR3 nucleotides: TGTGCCAGCAGCCTACAGGGCCGGAATACGCAGTATTTT. It specifies CASSLQGRNTQYF.

In its sample, this clone was seen a few times. V gene TRBV7-6 combines with J gene TRBJ1-1, with TRBD1 as a possible D gene (6 bases). In germline, CDR1 is SGHVS, CDR2 FNYEAQ. This CDR3 is 16 amino acids long. V shed 3 bases and J shed 3 bases, with 17 bases lying between them. The CDR3 here is CASSFDPLGGHTEAFF. In nucleotides, the CDR3 is TGTGCCAGCAGCTTCGATCCTCTGGGGGGGCACACTGAAGCTTTCTTT.

J is TRBJ2-1 and V is TRBV5-1; TRBD2 matches 9 bases. Germline values: CDR1 SGHRS, CDR2 YFSETQ. There are 14 residues in the CDR3. Germline trimming cut 7 bases from V and 5 bases from J; bases unmatched to any gene: 7. The CDR3 nucleotides are TGCGCCAGCTCTTGGACTAGCGTAAACAATGAGCAGTTCTTC. It yields the protein CASSWTSVNNEQFF.

The V and J genes are TRBV19 and TRBJ2-3; TRBD2 matches at 10 bases. The V gene end was trimmed by 0 bases and the J gene end by 9 bases; junction bases not matched to a gene: 6. The CDR3 totals 15 residues. Germline-derived CDR1 and CDR2 are LNHDA and SQIVND (reference sequence). The CDR3 DNA follows: TGTGCCAGTAGTATAGACATGAAGGGACTAGCGACGCAGTATTTT. Translation gives CASSIDMKGLATQYF. Full variable domain (rest looked up from reference TRBV19 and TRBJ2-3): DGGITQSPKYLFRKEGQNVTLSCEQNLNHDAMYWYRQDPGQGLRLIYYSQIVNDFQKGDIAEGYSVSREKKESFPLTVTSAQKNPTAFYLCASSIDMKGLATQYFGPGTRLTVL.

Notes on this clone: The missing conserved phenylalanine or tryptophan at the end of this CDR3 makes a read error likely. The V gene is TRBV7-8, the J gene TRBJ1-5; TRBD1 might be the D (5 bases). Germline loops: CDR1 SGHVS, CDR2 FQNEAQ. The CDR3 length is 13 residues. Trimming shortened V by 0 bases and J by 9 bases, and 9 bases separated the two germline ends. CDR3 nucleotides: TGTGCCAGCAGCTTAGCGCAGGGTCGGCCCCAGCATCTT. Translation gives CASSLAQGRPQHL.

The chain joins TRBV2 to TRBJ2-1, with 9 bases lining up with TRBD2. Trimming took 3 bases from V and 5 from J; bases not matched to a gene: 8. This CDR3 spans 16 amino acids. Germline values: CDR1 SNHLY, CDR2 FYNNEI. Here the CDR3 reads CASSELASGVDNEQFF. The CDR3 DNA is TGTGCCAGCAGTGAGTTGGCTAGCGGGGTGGACAATGAGCAGTTCTTC.

This clone was recorded once. CDR3 region: CASAKIRDSYGYTF. For the CDR3, the DNA is TGTGCCAGCGCAAAAATCAGGGATTCCTATGGCTACACCTTC. This chain uses TRBV7-8 with TRBJ1-2; weak D call: TRBD1 (5 bases). Trimming stripped 8 bases from V and 4 bases from J, with 17 bases between. There are 14 residues in the CDR3. CDR1 and CDR2 (germline): SGHVS, FQNEAQ. Variable domain in full (rest from reference TRBV7-8 and TRBJ1-2): GAGVSQSPRYKVAKRGQDVALRCDPISGHVSLFWYQQALGQGPEFLTYFQNEAQLDKSGLPSDRFFAERPEGSVSTLKIQRTQQEDSAVYLCASAKIRDSYGYTFGSGTRLTVV.

The rearrangement links TRBV19 to TRBJ1-1, with D possibly TRBD1 on 5 matching bases. The V end lost 3 bases, the J end lost 3 bases, and 20 bases lay between the germline ends. Germline loops: CDR1 LNHDA, CDR2 SQIVND (reference sequence). The CDR3 consists of 17 residues. CDR3 DNA: TGTGCCAGTAGTATTGAAGGGGAGGTCATGTGGCACACTGAAGCTTTCTTT. Translation: CASSIEGEVMWHTEAFF.

V usage is TRBV5-1 and J usage is TRBJ2-2; 7 nucleotides align to TRBD2. The V gene's germline CDR1 is SGHRS and CDR2 YFSETQ. Unmatched junction bases numbered 1, after V lost 1 base and J lost 4 bases. The CDR3 has 14 residues. The CDR3 sequence: CASSLLAATGELFF. The CDR3 nucleotides read TGCGCCAGCAGCTTGCTAGCGGCCACCGGGGAGCTGTTTTTT. The variable domain in full, completed from reference TRBV5-1 and TRBJ2-2, reads KAGVTQTPRYLIKTRGQQVTLSCSPISGHRSVSWYQQTPGQGLQFLFEYFSETQRNKGNFPGRFSGRQFSNSRSEMNVSTLELGDSALYLCASSLLAATGELFFGEGSRLTVL.

The V gene is TRBV5-1, the J gene TRBJ2-7, with D possibly TRBD2 on 5 matching bases. V was clipped by 3 bases and J by 6 bases, with 10 bases between them. Germline lookup yields CDR1 SGHRS and CDR2 YFSETQ. The CDR3 spans 12 residues. The CDR3 is CASSWSGFEQYF. The CDR3 DNA sequence: TGCGCCAGCAGCTGGTCGGGGTTCGAGCAGTACTTC.

This sequence joins TRBV27 and TRBJ2-7, with 12 nucleotides matching TRBD1. The CDR3 spans 15 residues. Trimming at V came to 8 bases and at J to 3 bases, leaving 8 bases not matched to a gene. The germline gives CDR1 MNHEY, CDR2 SMNVEV (reference sequence). CDR3 protein: CASLPGTGGRYEQYF. The CDR3 nucleotides read TGTGCCAGCCTGCCCGGGACAGGGGGCCGCTACGAGCAGTACTTC.

The chain is built from TRBV10-1 and TRBJ2-7; D gene unclear. CDR1 and CDR2 from the germline V gene are WNHNN and SYGVQD (reference sequence). Trimming shortened V by 8 bases and J by 0 bases, and 14 bases separated the two germline ends. This CDR3 contains 14 residues. Here the CDR3 reads CASENPRYSYEQYF. For the CDR3, the DNA is TGCGCCAGCGAGAATCCTCGTTACTCCTACGAGCAGTACTTC.

The CDR3 sequence is CASTPGTGGPYEQYF. CDR3 in DNA: TGTGCCAGCACCCCCGGGACAGGGGGCCCCTACGAGCAGTACTTC. V is TRBV7-9 and J is TRBJ2-7; 12 bases match TRBD1. Germline values: CDR1 SEHNR, CDR2 FQNEAQ (reference sequence). The junction had 6 bases not matched to a gene; V was cut back by 7 bases and J by 2 bases. This CDR3 region has 15 residues.

The V gene is TRBV28, the J gene TRBJ1-3; a weak D match, TRBD1 (5 bases). This CDR3 is 13 amino acids long. Germline lookup yields CDR1 MDHEN and CDR2 SYDVKM. Trimming removed 8 bases at V and 5 bases at J, with 13 bases between. The chain's CDR3 is CASQQGGRNTIYF. CDR3 bases: TGTGCCAGCCAGCAGGGCGGAAGAAACACCATATATTTT. The entire variable domain, with the rest obtained from reference TRBV28 and TRBJ1-3, is as follows: DVKVTQSSRYLVKRTGEKVFLECVQDMDHENMFWYRQDPGLGLRLIYFSYDVKMKEKGDIPEGYSVSREKKERFSLILESASTNQTSMYLCASQQGGRNTIYFGEGSWLTVV.

V is TRBV5-1 and J is TRBJ2-4; TRBD1 agrees at 9 bases. V lost 0 bases, J lost 8 bases, and 9 bases stayed unmatched. The CDR3 runs 16 residues. The V gene's germline CDR1 is SGHRS and CDR2 YFSETQ. The DNA of the CDR3 is TGCGCCAGCAGCTTGGCCCGGGGGACAGGGAGGGACATTCAGTACTTC. Translating gives CASSLARGTGRDIQYF.

Only one count was recorded for this clone. The chain carries TRBV6-5 and TRBJ1-1; weak D call: TRBD1 (6 bases). Trimming took off 2 bases at V and 5 bases at J, with 12 bases between the two ends. The germline gives CDR1 MNHEY, CDR2 SVGAGI. This CDR3 has 14 residues. DNA of the CDR3: TGTGCCAGCAGTTACGAAGGGGGTGGAACTGAAGCTTTCTTT. Encoded protein: CASSYEGGGTEAFF.

The gene calls are TRBV15 and TRBJ2-7; D ambiguous. This CDR3 contains 14 residues. V was shortened by 0 bases and J by 10 bases, with 16 bases between the two germline ends. Germline assignment: CDR1 LNHNV and CDR2 YYDKDF (reference sequence). CDR3: CATSRDVQIEEQYF. CDR3 DNA sequence: TGTGCCACCAGCAGAGACGTCCAGATTGAAGAACAGTACTTC.

This chain links TRBV9 with TRBJ2-2; perhaps TRBD1 as D (6 bases). Per germline, CDR1 SGDLS and CDR2 YYNGEE. The CDR3 sequence is 14 residues long. V was trimmed by 2 bases and J by 2 bases, leaving 7 bases between them. This chain's CDR3 is CASSVRGNTGELFF. Here the CDR3 DNA reads TGTGCCAGCAGCGTCAGGGGTAACACCGGGGAGCTGTTTTTT.

The V gene is TRBV5-8, the J gene TRBJ1-1, with 8 bases identical to TRBD1. The CDR3 contains 14 residues. Germline trimming cut 0 bases from V and 6 bases from J; bases unmatched to any gene: 4. Germline V gene sequence: CDR1 SGHTS, CDR2 YDEGEE. The CDR3: CASSLGQGFSEAFF. The CDR3 DNA reads TGTGCCAGCAGCTTGGGACAGGGGTTCTCTGAAGCTTTCTTT.

This clone was seen more than once but under ten times. V is TRBV7-2 and J is TRBJ1-2; D is unclear. Germline-derived CDR1 and CDR2 are SGHTA and FQGNSA. CDR3 size: 14 residues. V dropped 1 base and J dropped 7 bases, with 13 bases sitting between them. CDR3 in DNA: TGTGCCAGCAGCTTAGAGGCCGGGTTTAGTGGCTACACCTTC. Translating gives CASSLEAGFSGYTF.

This rearrangement joins TRBV28 to TRBJ1-2; TRBD1 aligns across 8 bases. There are 12 residues in the CDR3. Germline CDR1 reads MDHEN; CDR2 reads SYDVKM. V was clipped by 6 bases and J by 7 bases; unmatched bases: 4. CDR3 sequence (DNA): TGTGCCAGCAGGACAGGGGCGCGTGGCTACACCTTC. Translation: CASRTGARGYTF.

V is TRBV10-3 and J is TRBJ1-1; TRBD1 is a possible D gene (5 bases). The CDR3 has 15 amino acids. CDR1 and CDR2 (germline): ENHRY, SYGVKD. V lost 3 bases, J lost 4 bases, and 15 bases lay in between. Here the CDR3 reads CAISEWGGEGTEAFF. Here the CDR3 DNA reads TGTGCCATCAGTGAATGGGGGGGAGAGGGCACTGAAGCTTTCTTT.

The V gene is TRBV19, the J gene TRBJ2-5; 8 bases align to TRBD2. The V segment lost 4 bases and the J segment 4 bases; nucleotides outside the gene matches: 2. CDR3 length: 13 amino acids. CDR1 and CDR2 (germline): LNHDA, SQIVND (reference sequence). CDR3 amino acids: CASSTGRGETQYF. DNA of the CDR3: TGTGCCAGTAGTACCGGGAGGGGAGAGACCCAGTACTTC.

The V call is TRBV28, the J call TRBJ2-2; 7 nucleotides match TRBD2. The CDR3 has 13 amino acids. With V trimmed by 3 bases and J by 8 bases, 3 bases remained unmatched. Germline-derived CDR1 and CDR2 are MDHEN and SYDVKM. The DNA for the CDR3 is TGTGCCAGCAGTTTCGGACTAGGGGGGGAGCTGTTTTTT. As protein: CASSFGLGGELFF.

The chain is built from TRBV5-4 and TRBJ2-5, with 9 bases aligning to TRBD1. The end of the DNA fits TRBJ2-7 better, so the J call may be wrong. This CDR3 is built from 15 residues. Germline CDR1 SGHNT, CDR2 YYREEE (reference sequence). The CDR3 region is CASSSKQGAQNEQYF. CDR3 in DNA: TGTGCCAGCAGCAGTAAACAGGGGGCGCAAAACGAGCAGTACTTC.

The chain links TRBV6-6 to TRBJ2-7; 13 bases line up with TRBD2. CDR3 length: 15 residues. Per germline, CDR1 MNHNY and CDR2 SVGAGI (reference sequence). The V segment lost 7 bases and the J segment 2 bases; nucleotides outside the gene matches: 5. DNA of the CDR3: TGTGCCAGCACCAAGGGGACTAGCGGGGCCTACGAGCAGTACTTC. This sequence encodes CASTKGTSGAYEQYF.

As DNA, the CDR3 is TGTGCCAGCAGCAGGGCATGGGGTCAGCCCCAGCATTTT. The encoded protein is CASSRAWGQPQHF. The V call is TRBV6-1, the J call TRBJ1-5; D possibly corresponds to TRBD1 (5 bases). This CDR3 is 13 amino acids long. Germline V gene data show CDR1 as MNHNS and CDR2 as SASEGT. Trimming shortened V by 6 bases and J by 6 bases, and 12 bases separated the two germline ends.